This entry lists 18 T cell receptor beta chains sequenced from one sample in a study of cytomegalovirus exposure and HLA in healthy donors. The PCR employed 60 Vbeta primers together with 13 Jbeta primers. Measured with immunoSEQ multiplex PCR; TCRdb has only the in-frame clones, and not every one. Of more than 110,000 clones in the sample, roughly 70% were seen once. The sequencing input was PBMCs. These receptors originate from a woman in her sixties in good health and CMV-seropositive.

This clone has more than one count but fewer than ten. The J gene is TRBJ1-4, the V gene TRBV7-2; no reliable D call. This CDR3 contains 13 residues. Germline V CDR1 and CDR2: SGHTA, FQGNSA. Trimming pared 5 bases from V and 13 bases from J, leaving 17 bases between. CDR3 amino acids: CASSPTSVGRLFF. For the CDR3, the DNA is TGTGCCAGCAGCCCCACAAGTGTCGGGAGACTGTTTTTT.

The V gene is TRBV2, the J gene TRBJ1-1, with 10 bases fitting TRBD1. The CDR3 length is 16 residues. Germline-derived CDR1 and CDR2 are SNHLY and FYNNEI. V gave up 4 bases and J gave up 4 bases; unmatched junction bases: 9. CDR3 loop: CASSGGQGSVFTEAFF. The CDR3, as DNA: TGTGCCAGCAGTGGGGGACAGGGGAGCGTGTTCACTGAAGCTTTCTTT.

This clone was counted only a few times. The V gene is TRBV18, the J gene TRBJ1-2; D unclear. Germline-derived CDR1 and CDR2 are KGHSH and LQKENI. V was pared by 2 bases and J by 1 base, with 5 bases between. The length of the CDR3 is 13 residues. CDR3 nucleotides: TGTGCCAGCTCACCAGAACTTAACTATGGCTACACCTTC. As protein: CASSPELNYGYTF.

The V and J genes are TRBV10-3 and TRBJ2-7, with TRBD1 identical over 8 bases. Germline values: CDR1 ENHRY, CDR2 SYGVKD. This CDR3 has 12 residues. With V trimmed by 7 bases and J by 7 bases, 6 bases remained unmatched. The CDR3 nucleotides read TGTGCCATCACCGAAACAGGGGGTGAGCAGTACTTC. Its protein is CAITETGGEQYF.

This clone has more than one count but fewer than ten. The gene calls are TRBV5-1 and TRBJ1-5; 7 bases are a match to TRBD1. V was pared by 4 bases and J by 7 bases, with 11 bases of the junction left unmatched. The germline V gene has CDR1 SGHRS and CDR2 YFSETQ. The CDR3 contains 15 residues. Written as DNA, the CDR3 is TGCGCCAGCAGCCAACAGGGGTTAAGTGGACAGCCCCAGCATTTT. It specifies CASSQQGLSGQPQHF.

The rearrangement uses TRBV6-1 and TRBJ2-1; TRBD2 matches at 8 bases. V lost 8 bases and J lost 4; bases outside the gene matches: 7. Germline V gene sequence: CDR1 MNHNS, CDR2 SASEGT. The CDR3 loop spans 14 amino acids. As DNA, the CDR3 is TGTGCCAGCTTGGCGGGAGGTCCATACAATGAGCAGTTCTTC. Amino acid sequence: CASLAGGPYNEQFF.

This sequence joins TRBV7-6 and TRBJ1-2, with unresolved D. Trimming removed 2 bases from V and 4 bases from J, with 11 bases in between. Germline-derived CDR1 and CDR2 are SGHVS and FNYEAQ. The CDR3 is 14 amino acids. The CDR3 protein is CASSLTEGGYGYTF. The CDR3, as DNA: TGTGCCAGCAGCTTAACGGAGGGCGGCTATGGCTACACCTTC.

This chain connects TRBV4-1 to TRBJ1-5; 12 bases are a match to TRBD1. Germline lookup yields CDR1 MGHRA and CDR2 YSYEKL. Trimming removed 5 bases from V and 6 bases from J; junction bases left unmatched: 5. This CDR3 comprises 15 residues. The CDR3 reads CASSSGQGAGQPQHF. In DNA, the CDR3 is TGCGCCAGCAGCTCGGGACAGGGGGCAGGTCAGCCCCAGCATTTT.

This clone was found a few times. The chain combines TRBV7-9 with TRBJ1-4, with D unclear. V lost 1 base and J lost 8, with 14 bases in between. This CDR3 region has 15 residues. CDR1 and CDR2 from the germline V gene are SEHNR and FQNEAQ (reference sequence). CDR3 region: CASSLEGRGKEKLFF. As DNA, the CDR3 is TGTGCCAGCAGCTTAGAGGGTCGCGGGAAGGAAAAACTGTTTTTT.

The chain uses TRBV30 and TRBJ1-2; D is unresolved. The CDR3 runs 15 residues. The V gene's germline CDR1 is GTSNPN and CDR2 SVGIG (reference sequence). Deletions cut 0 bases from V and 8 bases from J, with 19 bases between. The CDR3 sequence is CAWSVLREGSIGYTF. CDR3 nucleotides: TGTGCCTGGAGTGTACTGAGGGAGGGATCTATAGGCTACACCTTC.

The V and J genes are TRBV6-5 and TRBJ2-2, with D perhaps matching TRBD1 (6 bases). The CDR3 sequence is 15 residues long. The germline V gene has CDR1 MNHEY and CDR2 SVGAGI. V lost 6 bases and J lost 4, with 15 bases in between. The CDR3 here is CASRPTGSGTGELFF. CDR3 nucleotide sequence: TGTGCCAGCAGACCCACAGGGTCTGGCACCGGGGAGCTGTTTTTT.

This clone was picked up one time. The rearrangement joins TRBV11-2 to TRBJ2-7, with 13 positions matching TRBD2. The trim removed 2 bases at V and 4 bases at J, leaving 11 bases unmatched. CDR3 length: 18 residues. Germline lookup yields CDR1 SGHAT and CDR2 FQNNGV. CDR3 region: CASSLSLGLAGIGYEQYF. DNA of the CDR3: TGTGCCAGCAGCTTAAGTCTGGGACTAGCGGGGATTGGGTACGAGCAGTACTTC.

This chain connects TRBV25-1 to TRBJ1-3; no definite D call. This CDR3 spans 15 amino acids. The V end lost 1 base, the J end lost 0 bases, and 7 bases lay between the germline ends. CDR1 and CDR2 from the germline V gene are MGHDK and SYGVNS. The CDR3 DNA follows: TGTGCCAGCAGTGAATCCTCCGGCTCTGGAAACACCATATATTTT. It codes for CASSESSGSGNTIYF.

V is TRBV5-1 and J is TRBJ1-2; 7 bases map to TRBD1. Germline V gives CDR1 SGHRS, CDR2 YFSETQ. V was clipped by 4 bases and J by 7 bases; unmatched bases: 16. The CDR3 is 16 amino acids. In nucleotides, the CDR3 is TGCGCCAGCAGCCCACGGACAGGCTCCCCCATGGGTGGCTACACCTTC. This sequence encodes CASSPRTGSPMGGYTF.

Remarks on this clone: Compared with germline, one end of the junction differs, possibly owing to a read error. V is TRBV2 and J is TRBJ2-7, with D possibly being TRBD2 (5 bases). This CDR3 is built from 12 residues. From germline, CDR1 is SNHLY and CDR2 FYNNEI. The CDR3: CAGSGLAYEQYF. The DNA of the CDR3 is TGTGCCGGCAGCGGCCTAGCCTACGAGCAGTACTTC.

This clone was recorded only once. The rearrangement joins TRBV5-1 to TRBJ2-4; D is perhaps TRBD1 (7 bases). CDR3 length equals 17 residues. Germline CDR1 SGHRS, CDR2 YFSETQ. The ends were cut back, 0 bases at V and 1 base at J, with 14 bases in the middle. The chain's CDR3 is CASSLGQGGWAKNIQYF. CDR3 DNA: TGCGCCAGCAGCTTGGGCCAGGGGGGTTGGGCCAAAAACATTCAGTACTTC.

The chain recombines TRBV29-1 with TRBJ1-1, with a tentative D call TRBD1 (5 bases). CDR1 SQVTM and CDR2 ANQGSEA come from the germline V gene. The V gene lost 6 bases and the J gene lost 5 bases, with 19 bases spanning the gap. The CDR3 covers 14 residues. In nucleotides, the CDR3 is TGCAGCGTCGCTATGCCCCCTAAGGGGACTGAAGCTTTCTTT. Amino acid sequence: CSVAMPPKGTEAFF.

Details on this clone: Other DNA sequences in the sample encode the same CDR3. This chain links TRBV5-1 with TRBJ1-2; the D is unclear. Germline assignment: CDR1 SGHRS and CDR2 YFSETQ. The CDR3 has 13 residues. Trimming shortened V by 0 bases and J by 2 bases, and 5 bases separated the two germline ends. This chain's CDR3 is CASSLDSNYGYTF. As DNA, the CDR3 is TGCGCCAGCAGCTTGGACAGCAACTATGGCTACACCTTC.